A single sample is the source of the 16 T cell receptor beta chains below, sequenced in a study of human T cells and chemical hapten exposure (dated by TCRdb to 2020 to 2023). Taken with the paper, the label for time point translates to: patch test 2, 6 weeks after DPC sensitization. According to the study, the label for this sample's treatment or condition signals: therapeutic diphenylcyclopropenone sensitization with weekly scalp DPC. Libraries were prepared through RACE. Sequencer: NextSeq 500. Using fastp trimming at Q25 and MiXCR clonotype assembly, TCRdb reanalyzed the public sequencing data and kept in-frame beta chains. Rows with a matching CDR3 protein are joined into one entry that keeps the most common DNA and genes. The sample yields hundreds of thousands of distinct CDR3 sequences; roughly 6% were counted once. Under 7% of the sample goes to the ten largest clones. The specimen was whole blood, collected in connection with sensitization to the hapten diphenylcyclopropenone (DPC). The source is a woman aged 18-29 years with alopecia areata. Some clones in this sample may be carry-over from other donors' samples.

In this sample, this clonotype turned up many times. This chain uses TRBV7-2 with TRBJ2-3; D gene ambiguous. The germline CDR1 and CDR2 sequences are SGHTA and FQGNSA. Trimming took off 5 bases at V and 6 bases at J, with 12 bases between the two ends. The CDR3 is 13 residues long. This chain's CDR3 is CASSKGLGDTQYF. The DNA for the CDR3 is TGTGCCAGCAGCAAAGGGCTCGGCGATACGCAGTATTTT. The complete variable domain, with remaining parts taken from reference TRBV7-2 and TRBJ2-3, reads GAGVSQSPSNKVTEKGKDVELRCDPISGHTALYWYRQSLGQGLEFLIYFQGNSAPDKSGLPSDRFSAERTGGSVSTLTIQRTQQEDSAVYLCASSKGLGDTQYFGPGTRLTVL.

This clonotype has more than one count but fewer than ten. The genes are TRBV7-9 and TRBJ1-1, with D hard to call. Germline V gives CDR1 SEHNR, CDR2 FQNEAQ (reference sequence). The CDR3 is made up of 15 amino acids. V was pared by 6 bases and J by 1 base, with 15 bases between. Written as DNA, the CDR3 is TGTGCCAGCAGACGACTAAGGACCTCGAACACTGAAGCTTTCTTT. Translating it yields CASRRLRTSNTEAFF.

V and J are TRBV12-3 or TRBV12-4 and TRBJ2-1; D is unclear. The CDR3 is 12 amino acids. Trimming left V 4 bases short and J 10 bases short, with 11 bases between. The CDR3 protein is CASSSTSAEQFF. As DNA, the CDR3 is TGTGCCAGCAGTTCCACTTCCGCGGAGCAGTTCTTC.

This clonotype was seen more than once but under ten times. V is TRBV29-1 and J is TRBJ1-5; D is undetermined. V was shortened by 2 bases and J by 0 bases, with 5 bases between the two germline ends. From germline, CDR1 is SQVTM and CDR2 ANQGSEA. There are 13 residues in the CDR3. CDR3: CSVELASNQPQHF. DNA of the CDR3: TGCAGCGTTGAACTCGCTAGCAATCAGCCCCAGCATTTT.

The V and J genes are TRBV12-3 or TRBV12-4 and TRBJ1-1; D is unclear. The CDR3 has 11 residues. Trimming removed 7 bases from V and 3 bases from J, with 6 bases in between. The CDR3 is CASTSDTEAFF. The CDR3 DNA sequence: TGTGCCAGCACCTCGGACACTGAAGCTTTCTTT.

This clonotype was counted many times. The chain carries TRBV4-3 and TRBJ2-3; D possibly corresponds to TRBD2 (5 bases). The CDR3 totals 18 residues. With 0 bases removed from V and 0 bases from J, the gap between germline ends came to 16 bases. From germline, CDR1 is LGHNA and CDR2 YSLEER. In nucleotides, the CDR3 is TGCGCCAGCAGCCAAGATCGGGTGGCGGGTGCTAGCACAGATACGCAGTATTTT. It yields the protein CASSQDRVAGASTDTQYF.

This clonotype was detected only a few times. The gene calls are TRBV2 and TRBJ1-1; D is perhaps TRBD1 (5 bases). CDR3 length: 14 amino acids. The germline CDR1 and CDR2 sequences are SNHLY and FYNNEI. V lost 4 bases and J 5 bases, leaving 14 bases between the germline ends. The CDR3 nucleotides are TGTGCCAGCAGTGCTATTCAGGGTCGGACTGAAGCTTTCTTT. Residues: CASSAIQGRTEAFF.

The V and J genes are TRBV7-3 and TRBJ2-1, with D possibly matching TRBD1 (6 bases). The germline CDR1 and CDR2 sequences are SGHTA and FQGTGA. With 6 bases removed from V and 1 base from J, the gap between germline ends came to 19 bases. The CDR3 has 17 residues. The CDR3 sequence: CASSSSHRVVSYNEQFF. For the CDR3, the DNA is TGTGCCAGCAGTTCTTCCCACAGGGTTGTGTCCTACAATGAGCAGTTCTTC.

The gene calls are TRBV27 and TRBJ1-6; D may be TRBD1 (6 bases). CDR1 is MNHEY and CDR2 is SMNVEV in the germline V gene (reference sequence). Trimming left V 5 bases short and J 3 bases short, with 11 bases between. The CDR3 consists of 15 residues. The CDR3: CASSPYRVYNSPLHF. The CDR3 bases are TGTGCCAGCAGTCCGTACAGGGTCTATAATTCACCCCTCCACTTT.

The chain has TRBV27 and TRBJ1-2; 9 bases match TRBD1. Germline CDR1 is MNHEY and CDR2 is SMNVEV (reference sequence). The V and J ends lost 3 bases and 7 bases, in that order; junction bases with no gene match: 3. This CDR3 is built from 13 residues. The CDR3 DNA sequence: TGTGCCAGCAGTTTCCTACAGGGGGCTGGCTACACCTTC. It is translated as CASSFLQGAGYTF.

This clonotype has a count of ten or more. The chain links TRBV29-1 to TRBJ1-3, with D possibly being TRBD1 (5 bases). Germline V CDR1 and CDR2: SQVTM, ANQGSEA. The CDR3 runs 14 residues. V dropped 1 base and J dropped 0 bases, with 7 bases sitting between them. CDR3 sequence reads: CSVEGGNSGNTIYF. CDR3 bases: TGCAGCGTTGAAGGGGGCAACTCTGGAAACACCATATATTTT.

This clonotype was observed a handful of times. The gene calls are TRBV3-1 and TRBJ2-3; 8 nucleotides line up with TRBD1. Losses at the gene ends were 5 bases for V and 3 bases for J; bases not matched to a gene: 7. CDR1 is LGHDT, CDR2 YNNKEL, per germline (reference sequence). This CDR3 region has 15 residues. The DNA for the CDR3 is TGTGCCAGCAGCTTTACAGGGGGACTGACAGATACGCAGTATTTT. Translated: CASSFTGGLTDTQYF.

This clonotype has at least ten counts. The chain combines TRBV6-2 or TRBV6-3 with TRBJ1-1; D may be TRBD1 (6 bases). The V gene's germline CDR1 is MNHEY and CDR2 SVGEGT. V gave up 6 bases and J gave up 3 bases, with 11 bases separating them. The CDR3 consists of 13 residues. This chain's CDR3 is CASSTQGYTEAFF. Written as DNA, the CDR3 is TGTGCCAGCAGCACACAGGGATACACTGAAGCTTTCTTT.

Notes on this clonotype: A read error is possible here, since a much larger clone lies one base away. J is TRBJ1-1 and V is TRBV20-1; 8 bases agree with TRBD1. CDR3 length equals 11 residues. Germline V gene sequence: CDR1 DFQATT, CDR2 SNEGSKA (reference sequence). The CDR3 DNA reads as TGCAGAGCTGACAGGGGAACTGAAGCTTTCTTT. Translating gives CRADRGTEAFF.

This clonotype occurred many times. The chain joins TRBV3-1 to TRBJ1-2; weak D call: TRBD1 (5 bases). The CDR3 contains 12 residues. The germline V gene encodes CDR1 LGHDT and CDR2 YNNKEL (reference sequence). V lost 1 base, J lost 8 bases, and 8 bases lay in between. CDR3 nucleotides: TGTGCCAGCAGCCAAGCAGGGTACGGCTACACCTTC. Translated: CASSQAGYGYTF.

This clonotype appeared a few times. The chain recombines TRBV5-1 with TRBJ2-6; TRBD1 might be the D (6 bases). CDR1 and CDR2 from the germline V gene are SGHRS and YFSETQ. Between the trimmed V and J ends, which lost 4 bases and 1 base, there was a span of 12 bases. The CDR3 has 16 amino acids. CDR3 DNA sequence: TGCGCCAGCAGCGACGGGACATTGTCTGGGGCCAACGTCCTGACTTTC. Protein sequence: CASSDGTLSGANVLTF. The full variable domain, completed using reference TRBV5-1 and TRBJ2-6, is KAGVTQTPRYLIKTRGQQVTLSCSPISGHRSVSWYQQTPGQGLQFLFEYFSETQRNKGNFPGRFSGRQFSNSRSEMNVSTLELGDSALYLCASSDGTLSGANVLTFGAGSRLTVL.